This T cell receptor beta chain was captured by sequencing in a study of cytomegalovirus exposure and HLA in healthy donors. PCR was performed using 60 Vbeta and 13 Jbeta primers. The protocol was immunoSEQ multiplex PCR, while the TCRdb copy is restricted to in-frame clones and leaves out a portion. The table shows some 120,000 clones, with around two thirds occurring only once. The CDR3 totals 16 residues. J was trimmed by 4 bases and V by 3 bases; bases with no gene match: 7. The germline V gene has CDR1 LGHNA and CDR2 YNFKEQ. This sequence joins TRBV4-2 and TRBJ2-2, with 8 bases identical to TRBD2. Sequenced input: PBMCs. The origin of this receptor is a human donor in good health. CDR3 sequence reads: CASSQVGLDRTGELFF. The DNA for the CDR3 is TGTGCCAGCAGCCAGGTGGGACTAGACCGCACCGGGGAGCTGTTTTTT.